Following are 26 T cell receptor beta chains from one sample sequenced in a study of blood T cells in healthy people across ages. The use of a sample-barcoded 5' primer and a J-beta primer mix characterized a second PCR of about 7 to 12 cycles. MiXCR, run by TCRdb on the 5' RACE reads, gives a single entry per CDR3 protein. The sample lists over 600,000 distinct CDR3 sequences, around 41% occurring once. Sequencing used blood. These TCRs come from a man aged 80 or over in good health.

This sequence joins TRBV21-1 and TRBJ1-2. TRBV21-1 constitutes a pseudogene. The CDR3 totals 12 residues. The CDR3 here is CASSNRNYGYTF. The CDR3 region has the DNA TGTGCCAGCAGCAACAGGAACTATGGCTACACCTTC.

The V call is TRBV20-1, the J call TRBJ1-2; D is perhaps TRBD1 (6 bases). Germline lookup yields CDR1 DFQATT and CDR2 SNEGSKA (reference sequence). The CDR3 totals 14 residues. Trimming cost V 5 bases and J 1 base, with 14 bases left between them. The CDR3 is CSAPKDRSNYGYTF. The CDR3 DNA is TGCAGTGCTCCCAAAGACAGGAGTAACTATGGCTACACCTTC.

V usage is TRBV4-3 and J usage is TRBJ2-2; D is uncertain. CDR1 and CDR2 from the germline V gene are LGHNA and YSLEER. This CDR3 has 16 residues. V lost 2 bases and J lost 1, with 11 bases in between. The CDR3 loop reads CASSQSPVGNTGELFF. Written as DNA, the CDR3 is TGCGCCAGCAGCCAATCACCCGTGGGGAACACCGGGGAGCTGTTTTTT.

This clonotype was seen a few times. V and J are TRBV6-1 and TRBJ2-7, with D unclear. CDR1 and CDR2 (germline): MNHNS, SASEGT. V lost 2 bases, J lost 2 bases, and 10 bases lay in between. This CDR3 has 14 residues. CDR3 nucleotide sequence: TGTGCCAGCAGTGAAATGAGGTCGACCTACGAGCAGTACTTC. Translation gives CASSEMRSTYEQYF.

This clonotype was counted a few times. J is TRBJ1-1 and V is TRBV12-5; D is uncertain. V was shortened by 5 bases and J by 11 bases, with 6 bases between the two germline ends. Germline assignment: CDR1 LGHNT and CDR2 FRNRAP. The CDR3 spans 9 residues. The CDR3 loop is CASGPPAFF. CDR3 coding DNA: TGTGCTAGTGGTCCCCCGGCTTTCTTT. The entire variable domain, with the rest obtained from reference TRBV12-5 and TRBJ1-1, is as follows: DARVTQTPRHKVTEMGQEVTMRCQPILGHNTVFWYRQTMMQGLELLAYFRNRAPLDDSGMPKDRFSAEMPDATLATLKIQPSEPRDSAVYFCASGPPAFFGQGTRLTVV.

Only a few counts were recorded for this clonotype. The J gene is TRBJ2-1, the V gene TRBV6-1, with D unresolved. CDR3 length: 14 amino acids. The V end was cut by 6 bases, the J end by 2 bases, with 11 bases between. Germline CDR1 is MNHNS and CDR2 is SASEGT. The CDR3 spells CASRTRGTYNEQFF. The CDR3 nucleotides are TGTGCCAGCAGGACCCGAGGTACCTACAATGAGCAGTTCTTC.

A remark on this clonotype: A much larger clone lies one base from this, so it may be a read error. This chain connects TRBV20-1 to TRBJ2-5; D tentatively reads TRBD1 or TRBD2 (5 bases each). The CDR3 is made up of 11 amino acids. Germline assignment: CDR1 DFQATT and CDR2 SNEGSKA (reference sequence). Trimming took off 3 bases at V and 11 bases at J, with 13 bases between the two ends. The CDR3 is CSAREDNEQYF. The DNA for the CDR3 is TGCAGTGCTAGGGAGGACAATGAGCAGTACTTC.

The V and J genes are TRBV19 and TRBJ2-5, with 13 bases identical to TRBD2. The CDR3 covers 16 residues. Trimming cost V 8 bases and J 2 bases; bases outside gene matches: 8. CDR1 and CDR2 from the germline V gene are LNHDA and SQIVND (reference sequence). The CDR3, as DNA: TGTGCCAGTGCAAAACCGGGACTAGCGGGGCAAGAGACCCAGTACTTC. This gives the protein CASAKPGLAGQETQYF. The complete variable domain, with remaining parts taken from reference TRBV19 and TRBJ2-5, reads DGGITQSPKYLFRKEGQNVTLSCEQNLNHDAMYWYRQDPGQGLRLIYYSQIVNDFQKGDIAEGYSVSREKKESFPLTVTSAQKNPTAFYLCASAKPGLAGQETQYFGPGTRLLVL.

Only one count was recorded for this clonotype. V and J are TRBV4-1 and TRBJ1-4, with 10 positions matching TRBD1. With 4 bases clipped from V and 6 bases from J, the junction kept 8 bases outside the gene matches. Germline V gene lookup returns CDR1 MGHRA and CDR2 YSYEKL. The CDR3 consists of 16 residues. CDR3 residues: CASSRETGTGDEKLFF. The CDR3 DNA reads as TGCGCCAGCAGCCGGGAAACCGGGACAGGGGATGAAAAACTGTTTTTT.

The chain combines TRBV6-2 or TRBV6-3 with TRBJ2-3, with TRBD2 matching over 13 bases. The germline CDR1 and CDR2 sequences are MNHEY and SVGEGT. CDR3 length: 18 amino acids. J lost 3 bases, V lost 5 bases, and 11 bases had no gene match. The chain's CDR3 is CASSTYRPTSGRTDTQYF. The CDR3 DNA reads TGTGCCAGCAGTACTTACCGACCGACTAGCGGGAGGACAGATACGCAGTATTTT.

This clonotype was observed at least ten times. The rearrangement joins TRBV6-6 to TRBJ1-5; D gene unclear. With 5 bases removed from V and 4 bases from J, the gap between germline ends came to 6 bases. Germline V gene sequence: CDR1 MNHNY, CDR2 SVGAGI (reference sequence). This CDR3 spans 12 amino acids. The CDR3 reads CASSPGNQPQHF. The DNA of the CDR3 is TGTGCCAGCAGTCCCGGGAATCAGCCCCAGCATTTT.

The gene calls are TRBV6-5 and TRBJ2-1; 8 bases fit TRBD2. J was trimmed by 4 bases and V by 5 bases; bases with no gene match: 7. This CDR3 has 15 amino acids. Germline CDR1 MNHEY, CDR2 SVGAGI. The CDR3 spells CASSTSGRTYNEQFF. Written as DNA, the CDR3 is TGTGCCAGCAGTACTAGCGGCCGCACGTACAATGAGCAGTTCTTC.

The sample holds one count of this clonotype. CDR3 bases: TGTGCCAGCGAACTAGCGGGAGGACTAGAGACCCAGTACTTC. It codes for CASELAGGLETQYF. This chain joins TRBV6-2 or TRBV6-3 and TRBJ2-5, with 12 bases identical to TRBD2. Losses at the gene ends were 8 bases for V and 4 bases for J; bases not matched to a gene: 5. This CDR3 spans 14 amino acids. Germline V lookup: CDR1 MNHEY, CDR2 SVGEGT.

This rearrangement joins TRBV7-9 to TRBJ1-1; 9 nucleotides agree with TRBD1. There are 13 residues in the CDR3. V was pared by 8 bases and J by 4 bases, with 5 bases of the junction left unmatched. Germline V lookup: CDR1 SEHNR, CDR2 FQNEAQ (reference sequence). CDR3 coding DNA: TGTGCCAGCTCCGACAGGGGGGGCACTGAAGCTTTCTTT. Its translation: CASSDRGGTEAFF.

Comment on this clonotype: A much larger clone sits a single nucleotide away, making a read error possible. The chain carries TRBV4-1 and TRBJ2-5, with 8 bases lining up with TRBD1. The germline V gene encodes CDR1 MGHRA and CDR2 YSYEKL. The V gene end was trimmed by 3 bases and the J gene end by 2 bases; junction bases not matched to a gene: 5. CDR3 length: 15 amino acids. This chain's CDR3 is CASSHRTGCQETQYF. DNA of the CDR3: TGCGCCAGCAGCCACCGGACAGGGTGTCAAGAGACCCAGTACTTC.

This clonotype was observed a few times. The V gene is TRBV6-1, the J gene TRBJ2-7; D may be TRBD2 (6 bases). Germline values: CDR1 MNHNS, CDR2 SASEGT. V gave up 7 bases and J gave up 2 bases, with 18 bases separating them. The CDR3 runs to 15 residues. CDR3 coding DNA: TGTGCCAGCACCCAAAAGGAGGGGCGGACCTACGAGCAGTACTTC. As protein: CASTQKEGRTYEQYF.

This clonotype came up a few times. Sequence at one end of the junction differs from germline and may be a read error. The gene calls are TRBV30 and TRBJ1-1; 7 positions match TRBD1. The germline CDR1 and CDR2 sequences are GTSNPN and SVGIG (reference sequence). CDR3 size: 11 residues. As DNA, the CDR3 is TGTGCCGGGAGAGGGGCAGGGGGAGCTTTCTTT. This encodes CAGRGAGGAFF. The complete variable domain, with remaining parts taken from reference TRBV30 and TRBJ1-1, reads SQTIHQWPATLVQPVGSPLSLECTVEGTSNPNLYWYRQAAGRGLQLLFYSVGIGQISSEVPQNLSASRPQDRQFILSSKKLLLSDSGFYLCAGRGAGGAFFGQGTRLTVV.

This chain uses TRBV20-1 with TRBJ2-1; D may be TRBD2 (7 bases). Germline CDR1 and CDR2: DFQATT and SNEGSKA (reference sequence). The V gene lost 6 bases and the J gene lost 4 bases, with 16 bases spanning the gap. The CDR3 totals 14 residues. The CDR3 DNA is TGCAGTGCCAAGGGGGGACTACTATACAATGAGCAGTTCTTC. Translation gives CSAKGGLLYNEQFF.

The genes are TRBV3-1 and TRBJ2-1, with 9 bases fitting TRBD2. The CDR3 has 14 amino acids. With 8 bases clipped from V and 13 bases from J, the junction kept 15 bases outside the gene matches. Germline V gives CDR1 LGHDT, CDR2 YNNKEL (reference sequence). CDR3 sequence (DNA): TGTGCCAGCGGCCCCCAACCCCTAGCGGGGCATCAGTTCTTC. It codes for CASGPQPLAGHQFF.

The J gene is TRBJ2-7, the V gene TRBV4-3; 7 nucleotides match TRBD1. CDR3 length: 15 residues. Germline CDR1 reads LGHNA; CDR2 reads YSLEER. The trim removed 1 base at V and 2 bases at J, leaving 5 bases unmatched. CDR3 sequence (DNA): TGCGCCAGCAGCCAAGCGGGACAGTCTACCTACGAGCAGTACTTC. This translates into CASSQAGQSTYEQYF.

This chain links TRBV20-1 with TRBJ2-1; 9 bases are shared with TRBD2. Germline V CDR1 and CDR2: DFQATT, SNEGSKA (reference sequence). The CDR3 spans 15 residues. Trimming removed 2 bases from V and 8 bases from J; junction bases left unmatched: 10. The CDR3 DNA sequence: TGCAGTGCTAGATTCCGTCTTAGCGGGAGTCATGAGCAGTTCTTC. It codes for CSARFRLSGSHEQFF.

This clonotype showed up just a few times. This chain uses TRBV4-2 with TRBJ1-1; 7 nucleotides agree with TRBD1. The CDR3 loop spans 16 amino acids. V dropped 3 bases and J dropped 1; count of bases not matched to a gene: 8. The germline V gene encodes CDR1 LGHNA and CDR2 YNFKEQ. The chain's CDR3 is CASSQSGGSRNTEAFF. The CDR3 bases are TGTGCCAGCAGCCAGTCAGGGGGAAGTCGGAACACTGAAGCTTTCTTT.

This chain joins TRBV6-6 and TRBJ2-1; 7 bases are shared with TRBD2. The CDR3 runs 14 residues. Germline trimming cut 5 bases from V and 12 bases from J; bases unmatched to any gene: 13. The germline V gene encodes CDR1 MNHNY and CDR2 SVGAGI (reference sequence). The CDR3 DNA follows: TGTGCCAGCAGTGGCGGGAGAAGGCCAGATACGCAGTTCTTC. It yields the protein CASSGGRRPDTQFF.

In its sample, this clonotype was seen many times. The rearrangement joins TRBV27 to TRBJ2-7; 9 bases are a match to TRBD1. Germline trimming cut 6 bases from V and 6 bases from J; bases unmatched to any gene: 9. The CDR3 runs to 14 residues. CDR1 and CDR2 (germline): MNHEY, SMNVEV (reference sequence). The CDR3 sequence: CASRLDRGWSEQYF. In DNA, the CDR3 is TGTGCCAGCAGGCTCGACAGGGGGTGGAGCGAGCAGTACTTC.

V and J are TRBV4-2 and TRBJ2-7; no firm D call. The CDR3 loop spans 15 amino acids. With 0 bases removed from V and 3 bases from J, the gap between germline ends came to 12 bases. CDR1 and CDR2 from the germline V gene are LGHNA and YNFKEQ. CDR3 nucleotides: TGTGCCAGCAGCCAAGATCGCGCTATTAACTACGAGCAGTACTTC. It translates to CASSQDRAINYEQYF.

For this clonotype: The junction departs from germline at one end; a sequencing error may be responsible. The rearrangement uses TRBV7-2 and TRBJ2-5; 16 nucleotides match TRBD2. The J call could be wrong; TRBJ2-7 is a better fit for the DNA end. Germline V lookup: CDR1 SGHTA, CDR2 FQGNSA. This CDR3 contains 17 residues. This CDR3 is CVSSLDGTSGRAYEQYF. CDR3 sequence (DNA): TGTGTCAGCAGCTTAGACGGGACTAGCGGGAGGGCCTACGAGCAGTACTTC.